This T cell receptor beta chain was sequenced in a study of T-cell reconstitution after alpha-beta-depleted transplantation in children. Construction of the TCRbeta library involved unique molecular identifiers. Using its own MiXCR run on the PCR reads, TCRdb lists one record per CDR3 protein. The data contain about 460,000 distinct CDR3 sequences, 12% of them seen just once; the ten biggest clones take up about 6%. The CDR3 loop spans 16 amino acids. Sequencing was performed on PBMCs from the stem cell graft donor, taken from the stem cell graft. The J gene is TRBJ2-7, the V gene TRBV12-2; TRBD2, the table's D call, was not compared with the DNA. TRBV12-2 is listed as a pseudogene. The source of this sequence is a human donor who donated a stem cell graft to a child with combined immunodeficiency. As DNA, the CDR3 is TGTGCAAGTCGCCCCCCGGGCGGGCCAGACCTTTACGAGCAGTACTTC. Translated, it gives CASRPPGGPDLYEQYF.